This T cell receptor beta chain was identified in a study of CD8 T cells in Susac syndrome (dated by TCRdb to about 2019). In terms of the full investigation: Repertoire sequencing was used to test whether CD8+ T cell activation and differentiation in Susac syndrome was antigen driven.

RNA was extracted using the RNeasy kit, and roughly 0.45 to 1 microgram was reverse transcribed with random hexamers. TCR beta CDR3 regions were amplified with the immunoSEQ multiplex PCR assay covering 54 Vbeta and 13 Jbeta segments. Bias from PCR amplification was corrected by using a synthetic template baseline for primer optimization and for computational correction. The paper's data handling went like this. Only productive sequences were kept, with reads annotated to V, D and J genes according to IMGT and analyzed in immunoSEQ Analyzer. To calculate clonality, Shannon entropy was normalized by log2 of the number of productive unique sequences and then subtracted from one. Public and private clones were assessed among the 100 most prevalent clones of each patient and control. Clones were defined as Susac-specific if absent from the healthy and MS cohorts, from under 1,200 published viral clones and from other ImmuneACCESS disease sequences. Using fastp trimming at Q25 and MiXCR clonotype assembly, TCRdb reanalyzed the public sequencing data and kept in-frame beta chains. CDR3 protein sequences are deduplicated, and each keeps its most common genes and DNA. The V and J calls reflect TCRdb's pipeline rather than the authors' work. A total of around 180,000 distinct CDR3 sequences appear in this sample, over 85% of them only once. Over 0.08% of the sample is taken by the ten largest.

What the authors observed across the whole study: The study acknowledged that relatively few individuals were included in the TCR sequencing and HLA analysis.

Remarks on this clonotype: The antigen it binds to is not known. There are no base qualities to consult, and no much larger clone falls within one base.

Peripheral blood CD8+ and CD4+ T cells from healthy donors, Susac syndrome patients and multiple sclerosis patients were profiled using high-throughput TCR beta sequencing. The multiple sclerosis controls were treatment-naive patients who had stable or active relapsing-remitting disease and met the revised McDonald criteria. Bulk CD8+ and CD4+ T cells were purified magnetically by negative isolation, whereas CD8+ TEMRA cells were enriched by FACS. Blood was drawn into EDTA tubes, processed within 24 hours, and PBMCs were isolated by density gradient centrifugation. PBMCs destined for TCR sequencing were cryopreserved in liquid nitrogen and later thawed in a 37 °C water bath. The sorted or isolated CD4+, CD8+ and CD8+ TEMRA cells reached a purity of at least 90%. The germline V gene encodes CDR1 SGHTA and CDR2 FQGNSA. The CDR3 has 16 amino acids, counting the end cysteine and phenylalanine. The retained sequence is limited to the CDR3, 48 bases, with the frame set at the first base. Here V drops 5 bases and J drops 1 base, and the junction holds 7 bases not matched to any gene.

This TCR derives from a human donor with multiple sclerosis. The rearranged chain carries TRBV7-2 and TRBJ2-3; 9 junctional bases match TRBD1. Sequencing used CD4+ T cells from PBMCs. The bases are TGTGCCAGCAGCGTAGGGGGACAGGGAGGCACAGATACGCAGTATTTT. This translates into CASSVGGQGGTDTQYF.